A selection of T cell receptor beta chains follows, all from one sample in a study of control samples from healthy donors and cancer patients. Method: immunoSEQ multiplex PCR; TCRdb's copy keeps in-frame clones and lacks some. The table records 60,000 to 70,000 clones, 75% to 85% of them present only once. Specimen: blood. The receptor source for this set is a man aged 35-49 years in good health. Each CDR3 is given with its conserved first and last residue. Fields, in order: D gene, clone size, J gene, V gene, CDR3 DNA, CDR3 protein. D genes are given only for firm matches. Only part of the rows carry a size: once, few, many, or a class if the clone is expanded.

>TRBD2|NA|TRBJ2-3|TRBV11-3
TGTGCCAGCAGCTCCCTATGGGGTAGCGGGGACACAGATACGCAGTATTTT
CASSSLWGSGDTDTQYF
>NA|once|TRBJ1-5|TRBV27
TGTGCCAGCAGTTTATCATCGGGAGACCTCAATCAGCCCCAGCATTTT
CASSLSSGDLNQPQHF
>NA|NA|TRBJ2-3|TRBV9
TGTGCCAGCAGCAAAGGACTTACGGGCACAGATACGCAGTATTTT
CASSKGLTGTDTQYF
>NA|NA|TRBJ1-1|TRBV19
TGTGCCAGTACACGGGTTCAGACGAACACTGAAGCTTTCTTT
CASTRVQTNTEAFF
>NA|once|TRBJ2-1|TRBV24-1
TGTGCCACCCAAAGGGGAGGGGGAGAGAACTACAATGAGCAGTTCTTC
CATQRGGGENYNEQFF
>TRBD2|once|TRBJ2-1|TRBV7-9
TGTGCCAGCAGTTCTATACTAGCGGGAGGCGACAATGAGCAGTTCTTC
CASSSILAGGDNEQFF
>NA|NA|TRBJ2-7|TRBV7-2
TGTGCCAGCAGAAACCCTGGGAACAGTCGGGGGGAGCAGTACTTC
CASRNPGNSRGEQYF
>TRBD1|once|TRBJ2-5|TRBV24-1
TGTGCCACCAGTGATCCCGGGACAGGGGTAGAGACCCAGTACTTC
CATSDPGTGVETQYF
>TRBD1|NA|TRBJ1-2|TRBV7-2
TGTGCCAGCAGCCCGCGACAGGGGAACTATGGCTACACCTTC
CASSPRQGNYGYTF
>NA|NA|TRBJ2-7|TRBV14
TGTGCCAGCAGCCGCAATCGCAAAGACCGATTAATAGCCGGCGAGCAGTACTTC
CASSRNRKDRLIAGEQYF
>NA|NA|TRBJ2-3|TRBV25-1
TGTGCCAGCAGTGAATCCAGAGATACGCAGTATTTT
CASSESRDTQYF
>TRBD1|NA|TRBJ2-7|TRBV27
TGTGCCAGCAGACTGACAGGGGCCTCCTACGAGCAGTACTTC
CASRLTGASYEQYF
>NA|once|TRBJ1-1|TRBV28
TGTGCCAGCAGTGTCCCAAGCAGCACTGAAGCTTTCTTT
CASSVPSSTEAFF
>NA|NA|TRBJ1-4|TRBV4-3
TGCGCCAGCAGCCAAGATTCAGACGGTGCAACTAATGAAAAACTGTTTTTT
CASSQDSDGATNEKLFF
>NA|NA|TRBJ1-1|TRBV2
TGTGCCAGCAGTGGGCTGTCTGGGCCCACTGAAGCTTTCTTT
CASSGLSGPTEAFF
>NA|NA|TRBJ1-1|TRBV2
TGTGCCAGCAGTTCGGGCAGGGGCACTGAAGCTTTCTTT
CASSSGRGTEAFF
>NA|NA|TRBJ2-5|TRBV29-1
TGCAGCGTCACACAGGGTTATGTAGAGACCCAGTACTTC
CSVTQGYVETQYF
>NA|NA|TRBJ1-1|TRBV7-8
TGTGCCAGCAGCCTGGGAGCCCCGCACGCTGAAGCTTTCTTT
CASSLGAPHAEAFF
>NA|NA|TRBJ1-6|TRBV19
TGTGCCAGTAGTAAAGGTACCAATTCACCCCTCCACTTT
CASSKGTNSPLHF
>NA|NA|TRBJ1-2|TRBV6-5
TGTGCCAGTAAGCTCTATAAACAGGGAAACTATGGCTACACCTTC
CASKLYKQGNYGYTF